These T cell receptor beta chains were read from a single sample in a study of beta chain features in type 1 diabetes. Sequencing was performed with immunoSEQ multiplex PCR; in TCRdb, only in-frame clones are kept and a portion is missing. Of some 170,000 clones detected, roughly 60% appear once; the ten largest clones hold roughly 0.092%. Material: naive CD4+ T cells from blood. The source of these receptors is a man aged 30-40 years with type 1 diabetes. Each CDR3 is given without its conserved first and last residue.

v_call cdr3_aa
TRBV7-8 ASRQQPEAKNIQY
TRBV13 ASSGNRGETQY
TRBV9 ASSVATGSGQETQY
TRBV19 ASMEVSGANVLT
TRBV10-3 AIGRGEKGNEQF
TRBV9 ASSFHRANTEAF
TRBV29-1 SVAGRGTEAF
TRBV29-1 SASGQIQETQY
TRBV27 ASSSFATNEKLF
TRBV25-1 ASSRDRGQETQY
TRBV7-9 ASSPGSYEQY
TRBV5-1 ASRIRNSGDNEQF
TRBV28 ASMLNTEAF
TRBV7-6 ASSSGQGLTDTQY
TRBV29-1 SEGRYNEQF
TRBV4-3 ASSPLKANTGELF
TRBV2 ASRKSNQPQH
TRBV6-1 ASSENYRDGYT
TRBV30 AWTGGLDEQY
TRBV6-1 ASSEGTAYSYEQY
TRBV7-2 ASSRAQGFYGYT
TRBV29-1 SVVGLGGPYEQY
TRBV6-6 ASSPSVINTEAF
TRBV30 AWSVTRTSGGATDTQY
TRBV28 ASSSGLADYEQY
TRBV9 ASSAHPPHDTQY
TRBV5-1 ASSETPTDTQY
TRBV30 AWTHRQGKETQY
TRBV4-3 ASSQGGARAETQY
TRBV7-9 ASSAETSGGNNEQF
TRBV10-3 AISEAGQFGYT
TRBV7-9 ASSKDRTHPGELF
TRBV29-1 SVEGRPTDSNTGELF
TRBV18 ASSPGGIYEQY
TRBV7-2 ASSILLAGGPDTQY
TRBV29-1 SVGQGDTEAF
TRBV29-1 SGGLAGGPHNEQF
TRBV18 ASSSGSRFYEQY
TRBV25-1 ASSKTGSYEQY
TRBV6-5 ASSYLVGSTDTQY
TRBV14 ASSLQVDYGYT
TRBV28 ASSLPSRNTEAF
TRBV27 ASRDSSYEQY
TRBV5-1 ASSLLSGNTEAF
TRBV23-1 ASSLLRVDTIY
TRBV10-3 AVGAVDTQY
TRBV9 ASSVDGNYGYT
TRBV9 ASSAQNSPLH
TRBV13 ASSPRYSTEAF
TRBV9 ASSVDGNQPQH
TRBV6-5 ASSTSTAEQY
TRBV2 ASREDLGAGKLF
TRBV23-1 ARTGSSYEQY
TRBV7-9 ASSLTYGHSVYEQY
TRBV29-1 SVSAEYEQY
TRBV7-2 ASSPGTTQETQY
TRBV7-2 ASSLGPGETQY
TRBV28 ASSLEVEQF
TRBV11-2 ASSLDRGEFNEQF
TRBV7-9 ASSPAHSTQETQY